The 12 T cell receptor beta chains presented below share a single source sample, sequenced in a study of T-cell reconstitution after alpha-beta-depleted transplantation in children. A TCRbeta library incorporating unique molecular identifiers was prepared. TCRdb passed the PCR reads through MiXCR, listing each CDR3 protein once. The sample records around 76,000 distinct CDR3 sequences, 15% to 20% being singletons. This material consisted of PBMCs, mostly from graft donor cells, taken 360 days after TCRalphabeta/CD19-depleted stem cell transplant. The receptors shown here come from a male patient between 2 and 15 years old who had a stem cell transplant for acute lymphoblastic leukemia, so the T cells may come from the graft donor.

J is TRBJ2-1 and V is TRBV4-2; D is uncertain. The V gene's germline CDR1 is LGHNA and CDR2 YNFKEQ. Trimming removed 0 bases from V and 13 bases from J, with 16 bases in between. The CDR3 extends over 14 amino acids. CDR3 DNA: TGTGCCAGCAGCCAAGATCCGGTGGCCCGGTCTCAGTTCTTC. Its protein is CASSQDPVARSQFF.

This clonotype came up a few times. V is TRBV5-1 and J is TRBJ2-2; TRBD2 might be the D (5 bases). The CDR3 has 14 amino acids. The V gene lost 4 bases and the J gene lost 5 bases, with 12 bases spanning the gap. Germline loops: CDR1 SGHRS, CDR2 YFSETQ. The CDR3 loop reads CASSTLGSTGELFF. The CDR3 DNA is TGCGCCAGCAGCACCCTGGGGAGTACCGGGGAGCTGTTTTTT.

At least ten counts were recorded for this clonotype. The V call is TRBV5-1, the J call TRBJ1-5; D remains ambiguous. This CDR3 is built from 13 residues. Germline CDR1 and CDR2: SGHRS and YFSETQ. Between the trimmed V and J ends, which lost 3 bases and 5 bases, there was a span of 9 bases. The DNA for the CDR3 is TGCGCCAGCAGCTCCGACCCGTATCAGCCCCAGCATTTT. It translates to CASSSDPYQPQHF.

This clonotype was picked up one time. V and J are TRBV19 and TRBJ2-1, with D perhaps TRBD2 (6 bases). Per germline, CDR1 LNHDA and CDR2 SQIVND (reference sequence). This CDR3 region has 18 residues. The V and J ends lost 5 bases and 0 bases respectively, with 20 bases between them. The CDR3 here is CASSSPTRVPFSYNEQFF. The CDR3 bases are TGTGCCAGTAGTTCCCCGACTAGGGTCCCTTTCTCCTACAATGAGCAGTTCTTC.

This clonotype was seen a handful of times. The chain recombines TRBV11-2 with TRBJ2-5; no firm D call. Trimming left V 3 bases short and J 5 bases short, with 16 bases between. CDR3 length: 15 amino acids. The germline gives CDR1 SGHAT, CDR2 FQNNGV. CDR3 coding DNA: TGTGCCAGCAGCTTCCCGGCAGGAGTAGCTGAGACCCAGTACTTC. Translation: CASSFPAGVAETQYF.

Only a few counts were recorded for this clonotype. Germline is not matched at one junction end, which may reflect a read error. This chain links TRBV7-9 with TRBJ1-1; D uncertain. Germline-derived CDR1 and CDR2 are SEHNR and FQNEAQ (reference sequence). This CDR3 region has 10 residues. Here the CDR3 reads CASSNNEAFF. The CDR3 nucleotides read TGTGCCAGCAGCAACAATGAAGCTTTCTTT.

This clonotype was detected ten times or more. The chain carries TRBV5-5 and TRBJ1-1; the D gene is possibly TRBD1 (5 bases). The CDR3 runs to 15 residues. V was shortened by 0 bases and J by 4 bases, with 13 bases between the two germline ends. Germline V CDR1 and CDR2: SGHKS, YYEKEE (reference sequence). This CDR3 is CASSLAKGVGTEAFF. The CDR3 DNA sequence: TGTGCCAGCAGCTTGGCAAAAGGGGTAGGCACTGAAGCTTTCTTT.

The rearrangement links TRBV6-2 or TRBV6-3 to TRBJ2-7; D uncertain. With 3 bases removed from V and 4 bases from J, the gap between germline ends came to 7 bases. This CDR3 spans 12 amino acids. Looked up from germline, CDR1 is MNHEY and CDR2 is SVGEGT. CDR3: CASSYFHYEQYF. DNA for the CDR3: TGTGCCAGCAGTTATTTCCATTACGAGCAGTACTTC.

The chain carries TRBV20-1 and TRBJ2-1; 7 bases fit TRBD2. CDR3 length equals 14 residues. In germline, CDR1 is DFQATT, CDR2 SNEGSKA (reference sequence). V lost 7 bases to trimming and J lost 4 bases; unmatched junction nucleotides: 10. CDR3 residues: CSGSSRTSYNEQFF. The CDR3 DNA follows: TGCAGTGGTAGTTCCCGGACTAGTTACAATGAGCAGTTCTTC.

This chain joins TRBV29-1 and TRBJ1-2, with TRBD1 identical over 7 bases. Germline V CDR1 and CDR2: SQVTM, ANQGSEA. CDR3 length equals 11 residues. As DNA, the CDR3 is TGCAGGGGAGGGGGCGCGGAAGGCTACACCTTC. It translates to CRGGGAEGYTF.

This clonotype was counted only a few times. The chain couples TRBV4-2 to TRBJ1-1, with 8 nucleotides matching TRBD1. The CDR3 spans 16 residues. The V segment lost 0 bases and the J segment 3 bases; nucleotides outside the gene matches: 6. Per the germline V gene, CDR1 is LGHNA and CDR2 is YNFKEQ. CDR3 DNA: TGTGCCAGCAGCCAAGATCTGTACAGGGGGGACACTGAAGCTTTCTTT. Amino acid sequence: CASSQDLYRGDTEAFF.

This clonotype came up a few times. The chain employs TRBV7-9 and TRBJ2-3, with no clear D. Trimming took off 5 bases at V and 0 bases at J, with 15 bases between the two ends. CDR3 length: 16 residues. Germline V gives CDR1 SEHNR, CDR2 FQNEAQ (reference sequence). CDR3 nucleotide sequence: TGTGCCAGCAGCCCCCGGACGTATGGTAGCACAGATACGCAGTATTTT. It codes for CASSPRTYGSTDTQYF.